These T cell receptor beta chains were read from a single sample in a study of blood T cells in healthy people across ages. TCRdb recomputed calls from the 5' RACE reads with MiXCR, one row per CDR3 protein. The repertoire holds some 1.1 million distinct CDR3 sequences, 35% to 40% seen once, with about 12% in the top ten. Sequenced sample: blood. The receptors were gathered from a man aged 18 to 35 in good health. CDR3s include the opening cysteine and the closing phenylalanine or tryptophan. Each record gives: D gene, clone size, J gene, V gene, CDR3 DNA, CDR3 protein. A D gene is named only where the DNA matches it firmly. Where a row states a size, it is once, few, many or the class of an expanded clone; other rows omit it.

D gene: -
clone size: -
J gene: TRBJ2-3
V gene: TRBV4-3
CDR3 DNA: TGCGCCAGCAGCCTCCAGGACCGAGGACGGGCAGATACGCAGTATTTT
CDR3 protein: CASSLQDRGRADTQYF

D gene: -
clone size: -
J gene: TRBJ1-1
V gene: TRBV7-6
CDR3 DNA: TGTGCCAGCAGCAAGACAGTGAACACTGAAGTTTTCTTT
CDR3 protein: CASSKTVNTEVFF

D gene: -
clone size: few
J gene: TRBJ2-5
V gene: TRBV27
CDR3 DNA: TGTGCCAGCAGTCTCGGGGGCCGTGACCAAGAGACCCAGTACTTC
CDR3 protein: CASSLGGRDQETQYF

D gene: TRBD1
clone size: -
J gene: TRBJ1-2
V gene: TRBV6-1
CDR3 DNA: TGTGCCAGCAGCCGACTTCCGGGACAGTTGAACTATGGCTACACCTTC
CDR3 protein: CASSRLPGQLNYGYTF

D gene: TRBD2
clone size: few
J gene: TRBJ2-5
V gene: TRBV7-2
CDR3 DNA: TGTGCCAGCAGCTTGCAGCGGGGGTGGCCAGAGACCCAGTACTTC
CDR3 protein: CASSLQRGWPETQYF

D gene: -
clone size: -
J gene: TRBJ2-7
V gene: TRBV4-3
CDR3 DNA: TGCGCCAGCAGCCTCAACTTAGGGGGCTCCTACGAGCAGTACTTC
CDR3 protein: CASSLNLGGSYEQYF

D gene: TRBD1
clone size: many
J gene: TRBJ2-7
V gene: TRBV12-3/TRBV12-4
CDR3 DNA: TGTGCCAGCAGGCCGACAGGGGTCTACGAGCAGTACTTC
CDR3 protein: CASRPTGVYEQYF

D gene: -
clone size: -
J gene: TRBJ1-2
V gene: TRBV30
CDR3 DNA: TGTGCCTGGAGTCAAGGAAACTATGGCTACACCTTC
CDR3 protein: CAWSQGNYGYTF

D gene: TRBD2
clone size: -
J gene: TRBJ2-7
V gene: TRBV5-5
CDR3 DNA: TGTGCCAGCAGCCAGACTAGCGGATACTACGAGCAGTACTTC
CDR3 protein: CASSQTSGYYEQYF

D gene: TRBD2
clone size: few
J gene: TRBJ2-5
V gene: TRBV27
CDR3 DNA: TGTGCCAGCAGCGTGTTTCGGACTAGCGGGGAAGAGACCCAGTACTTC
CDR3 protein: CASSVFRTSGEETQYF

D gene: -
clone size: few
J gene: TRBJ1-2
V gene: TRBV6-1
CDR3 DNA: TGTGCCAGCAGGCCGCCAGGGCACTATGGCTACACCTTC
CDR3 protein: CASRPPGHYGYTF

D gene: TRBD1
clone size: few
J gene: TRBJ1-2
V gene: TRBV12-3/TRBV12-4
CDR3 DNA: TGTGCCCTGACAGGGGGCGATGTTAGTAACGGGCTCGCCTATGGCTACACCTTC
CDR3 protein: CALTGGDVSNGLAYGYTF